The 14 T cell receptor beta chains reported below all come from one sample, sequenced in a study of monozygotic twins with inflammatory bowel disease. TCRdb reworked the 5' RACE reads into one entry per CDR3 protein, no DNA. The listing contains approximately 120,000 distinct CDR3 sequences. The sequenced material came from blood. All receptors come from a human donor with ulcerative colitis or Crohn's disease, or a healthy co-twin of an affected twin (not recorded which).

The J gene is TRBJ2-1, the V gene TRBV20-1; there is no DNA to check the TCRdb D call of TRBD2. The CDR3 has 14 residues. CDR1 is DFQATT and CDR2 is SNEGSKA in the germline V gene (reference sequence). CDR3 residues: CSARRTSVYNEQFF.

The gene calls are TRBV30 and TRBJ1-1. CDR1 and CDR2 (germline): GTSNPN, SVGIG (reference sequence). This CDR3 contains 14 residues. The chain's CDR3 is CAWSVLFLNTEAFF.

V usage is TRBV2 and J usage is TRBJ1-2. CDR3 length: 13 amino acids. Germline lookup yields CDR1 SNHLY and CDR2 FYNNEI. CDR3 amino acids: CASSDMAGYGYTF.

The chain has TRBV11-2 and TRBJ2-3; TCRdb's D call, TRBD2, is unchecked because there is no DNA. CDR1 is SGHAT, CDR2 FQNNGV, per germline. The CDR3 has 19 amino acids. The CDR3 reads CASSSRGSILAASTDTQYF. Filled out from reference TRBV11-2 and TRBJ2-3, the complete variable domain reads EAGVAQSPRYKIIEKRQSVAFWCNPISGHATLYWYQQILGQGPKLLIQFQNNGVVDDSQLPKDRFSAERLKGVDSTLKIQPAKLEDSAVYLCASSSRGSILAASTDTQYFGPGTRLTVL.

The chain carries TRBV7-9 and TRBJ2-1. The CDR3 loop spans 12 amino acids. In germline, CDR1 is SEHNR, CDR2 FQNEAQ (reference sequence). This CDR3 reads CASSVLEIEQFF.

The chain carries TRBV5-1 and TRBJ2-2; the D call from TCRdb, TRBD1, cannot be confirmed without DNA. This CDR3 has 16 amino acids. CDR1 is SGHRS and CDR2 is YFSETQ in the germline V gene. The chain's CDR3 is CASSLGQGAATGELFF.

The chain recombines TRBV11-1 with TRBJ2-7; the D gene TCRdb calls, TRBD1, cannot be checked with no DNA. In germline, CDR1 is SGHAT, CDR2 FQDESV (reference sequence). The CDR3 is 15 amino acids. CDR3 residues: CASSLALPLGWGQYF.

The J gene is TRBJ2-7, the V gene TRBV27; TCRdb outputs TRBD2, but without DNA this stays unchecked. Germline CDR1 reads MNHEY; CDR2 reads SMNVEV (reference sequence). The CDR3 extends over 17 amino acids. The CDR3 loop is CASSFSSGIRSFYEQYF.

The chain is built from TRBV7-9 and TRBJ1-3. The CDR3 sequence is 14 residues long. Germline V CDR1 and CDR2: SEHNR, FQNEAQ (reference sequence). This CDR3 reads CASSFGESRNTIYF.

This chain connects TRBV25-1 to TRBJ2-3; TCRdb gives TRBD2 as the D gene, but with no DNA this cannot be confirmed. The CDR3 extends over 14 amino acids. Germline loops: CDR1 MGHDK, CDR2 SYGVNS. CDR3 protein: CASSDSLAGDTQYF.

This chain connects TRBV6-2 or TRBV6-3 to TRBJ2-5; the D call from TCRdb, TRBD2, cannot be confirmed without DNA. The CDR3 runs to 15 residues. Germline CDR1 MNHEY, CDR2 SVGEGT. This CDR3 is CASSYSGAEQETQYF.

The J gene is TRBJ2-3, the V gene TRBV29-1; TCRdb's assignment of TRBD1 cannot be checked, as there is no DNA. The CDR3 contains 12 residues. Germline values: CDR1 SQVTM, CDR2 ANQGSEA. The CDR3 loop reads CSVGGYTDTQCF.

The V gene is TRBV20-1, the J gene TRBJ2-7; TCRdb outputs TRBD1, but without DNA this stays unchecked. The CDR3 length is 13 residues. Germline CDR1 is DFQATT and CDR2 is SNEGSKA (reference sequence). This CDR3 reads CSAHRGATYEQYF.

The CDR3 sequence is CSAPGLAANEQFF. The rearrangement links TRBV20-1 to TRBJ2-1; the D call from TCRdb, TRBD2, cannot be confirmed without DNA. CDR3 length: 13 residues. Germline CDR1 is DFQATT and CDR2 is SNEGSKA (reference sequence).